One and the same sample provided the 9 T cell receptor beta chains below, sequenced in a study of blood T cell repertoires in COVID-19. Method: immunoSEQ multiplex PCR; TCRdb's copy keeps in-frame clones and lacks some. The sample yields about 100,000 clones, almost 80% seen once. Input material: peripheral blood. The source of these receptors is a woman between 65 and 79 years old with acute or convalescent COVID-19.

The V call is TRBV20-1, the J call TRBJ2-7; 7 nucleotides align to TRBD1. Germline V gene lookup returns CDR1 DFQATT and CDR2 SNEGSKA (reference sequence). V shed 5 bases and J 10 bases; nucleotides not matched to a gene: 8. The CDR3 extends over 11 amino acids. The CDR3 coding sequence is TGCAGTGCTGGGGACAGTGTTCTTCAGTACGTC. Its protein product is CSAGDSVLQYV.

This clone showed up just a few times. This chain connects TRBV9 to TRBJ1-1, with 8 bases lining up with TRBD1. Trimming cost V 5 bases and J 5 bases; bases outside gene matches: 5. The CDR3 length is 13 residues. Germline lookup yields CDR1 SGDLS and CDR2 YYNGEE. CDR3 nucleotide sequence: TGTGCCAGCAGTGACGACAGGGGAACTGAAGCTTTCTTT. This translates into CASSDDRGTEAFF.

This rearrangement joins TRBV19 to TRBJ1-5; no reliable D call. V dropped 5 bases and J dropped 0 bases, with 11 bases sitting between them. CDR1 is LNHDA, CDR2 SQIVND, per germline (reference sequence). CDR3 length: 15 residues. The CDR3 nucleotides are TGTGCCAGTAGTCTTTCACCGGGTAGCAATCAGCCCCAGCATTTT. It is translated as CASSLSPGSNQPQHF.

This clone has only one observation. The rearrangement links TRBV7-9 to TRBJ1-5; D may be TRBD1 (6 bases). V lost 4 bases and J 4 bases, leaving 11 bases between the germline ends. Germline CDR1 reads SEHNR; CDR2 reads FQNEAQ (reference sequence). CDR3 size: 14 residues. The CDR3 bases are TGTGCCAGCAGCTCACAGGGTGGGAATCAGCCCCAGCATTTT. It is translated as CASSSQGGNQPQHF.

The chain uses TRBV28 and TRBJ1-1; D is unclear. Germline lookup yields CDR1 MDHEN and CDR2 SYDVKM. The CDR3 sequence is 14 residues long. V lost 6 bases, J lost 1 base, and 12 bases lay in between. This CDR3 reads CASRARMENTEAFF. In nucleotides, the CDR3 is TGTGCCAGCAGGGCCAGGATGGAGAACACTGAAGCTTTCTTT.

The chain couples TRBV6-5 to TRBJ1-1; 10 nucleotides agree with TRBD1. The CDR3 extends over 14 amino acids. With 6 bases clipped from V and 12 bases from J, the junction kept 13 bases outside the gene matches. CDR1 is MNHEY, CDR2 SVGAGI, per germline. CDR3 bases: TGTGCCAGCAGCCCAACCGACAGGGGGCGCGTGACTTTCTTT. Amino acid sequence: CASSPTDRGRVTFF.

The chain employs TRBV7-3 and TRBJ2-3; 10 nucleotides line up with TRBD2. CDR3 length equals 17 residues. The germline CDR1 and CDR2 sequences are SGHTA and FQGTGA. Trimming removed 1 base from V and 8 bases from J; junction bases left unmatched: 12. The CDR3: CASSLRLAGAGAATQYF. CDR3 sequence (DNA): TGTGCCAGCAGCTTAAGGCTAGCGGGGGCAGGGGCTGCTACGCAGTATTTT. The full variable domain, rest sourced from reference TRBV7-3 and TRBJ2-3, is GAGVSQTPSNKVTEKGKYVELRCDPISGHTALYWYRQSLGQGPEFLIYFQGTGAADDSGLPNDRFFAVRPEGSVSTLKIQRTERGDSAVYLCASSLRLAGAGAATQYFGPGTRLTVL.

This clone is a singleton in its sample. The chain carries TRBV18 and TRBJ2-7; 7 nucleotides align to TRBD1. With 6 bases clipped from V and 9 bases from J, the junction kept 17 bases outside the gene matches. The CDR3 sequence is 15 residues long. CDR1 KGHSH and CDR2 LQKENI come from the germline V gene. DNA of the CDR3: TGTGCCAGCTCCCAAGATACAGGGGCGCGTTTTGCGCAGTACTTC. Protein product: CASSQDTGARFAQYF.

The genes are TRBV27 and TRBJ2-7; tentative D call: TRBD2 (6 bases). CDR3 length: 13 residues. The germline gives CDR1 MNHEY, CDR2 SMNVEV (reference sequence). V was pared by 6 bases and J by 7 bases, with 16 bases between. CDR3 in amino acids: CASSSRAGLEQYV. CDR3 nucleotides: TGTGCCAGCAGCTCCCGGGCGGGGCTGGAGCAGTACGTC.